The 26 T cell receptor beta chains below were found in one sample sequenced in a study of blood T cell repertoires in COVID-19. TCRdb keeps only in-frame clones here, not all; method: immunoSEQ multiplex PCR. The profile covers 150,000 or so clones, with 75% to 90% appearing a single time and around an eighth taken by the ten largest. The sequenced material came from peripheral blood. The origin of the receptors is a man aged 18 to 29 with COVID-19, enrolled during active disease.

The chain recombines TRBV30 with TRBJ1-2, with 7 bases matching TRBD1. The germline V gene encodes CDR1 GTSNPN and CDR2 SVGIG (reference sequence). CDR3 length: 13 residues. The trim removed 4 bases at V and 4 bases at J, leaving 6 bases unmatched. The CDR3 DNA is TGTGCCTGGACCCCCGACAGGGTCTATGGCTACACCTTC. This gives the protein CAWTPDRVYGYTF.

The V gene is TRBV18, the J gene TRBJ2-5; TRBD1 aligns across 7 bases. Germline V gives CDR1 KGHSH, CDR2 LQKENI. Unmatched junction bases numbered 4, after V lost 5 bases and J lost 4 bases. This CDR3 contains 13 residues. The CDR3 nucleotides read TGTGCCAGCTCAATCAGGGACAGAGAGACCCAGTACTTC. It specifies CASSIRDRETQYF.

The V and J genes are TRBV19 and TRBJ1-5; perhaps TRBD1 as D (6 bases). Trimming removed 11 bases from V and 9 bases from J, with 23 bases in between. Germline V gene lookup returns CDR1 LNHDA and CDR2 SQIVND (reference sequence). The CDR3 loop spans 14 amino acids. CDR3 in amino acids: CAASTTGILGPQHF. The CDR3 DNA sequence: TGTGCCGCCTCCACCACAGGGATATTAGGGCCCCAGCATTTT.

This chain uses TRBV7-2 with TRBJ2-1; 9 bases fit TRBD1. Germline values: CDR1 SGHTA, CDR2 FQGNSA. The ends lost 5 bases at V and 2 bases at J; junction bases unmatched: 4. The CDR3 has 15 residues. CDR3 protein: CASSTNRGPYNEQFF. CDR3 in DNA: TGTGCCAGCAGCACAAACAGGGGGCCCTACAATGAGCAGTTCTTC.

The chain joins TRBV9 to TRBJ1-2; 9 nucleotides align to TRBD1. From germline, CDR1 is SGDLS and CDR2 YYNGEE. Trimming removed 4 bases from V and 6 bases from J; junction bases left unmatched: 7. This CDR3 contains 14 residues. The CDR3 DNA sequence: TGTGCCAGCAGCCCCAGCGGGACAGGGAATGGCTACACCTTC. It encodes CASSPSGTGNGYTF.

The CDR3 DNA is TGTGCCAGCACCCGCGCTGGAGGGGCTGAAGCTTTCTTT. Translation: CASTRAGGAEAFF. The rearrangement joins TRBV6-5 to TRBJ1-1; a possible D gene is TRBD1 (5 bases). V lost 7 bases, J lost 6 bases, and 15 bases lay in between. Looked up from germline, CDR1 is MNHEY and CDR2 is SVGAGI. The CDR3 extends over 13 amino acids.

This clone was picked up one time. The CDR3: CASSLVRGNEQYF. The CDR3, as DNA: TGTGCCAGCAGCTTAGTAAGGGGGAACGAGCAGTACTTC. V is TRBV13 and J is TRBJ2-7; D may be TRBD1 (6 bases). Germline assignment: CDR1 PRHDT and CDR2 FYEKMQ (reference sequence). Trimming cost V 1 base and J 5 bases, with 9 bases left between them. This CDR3 is 13 amino acids long.

This clone is deemed medium-sized (0.01 to 0.1%). The V and J genes are TRBV27 and TRBJ1-1; 11 nucleotides line up with TRBD1. Germline V gene data show CDR1 as MNHEY and CDR2 as SMNVEV (reference sequence). The trim removed 2 bases at V and 6 bases at J, leaving 11 bases unmatched. This CDR3 region has 17 residues. DNA for the CDR3: TGTGCCAGCAGTTTACGCCCCCCGGGACAGGGGGTGTCTGAAGCTTTCTTT. Its translation: CASSLRPPGQGVSEAFF.

The V and J genes are TRBV3-1 (or the pseudogene TRBV3-2) and TRBJ1-1; 9 bases agree with TRBD1. V trimming: 4 bases; J trimming: 3 bases; junction bases outside the gene matches: 3. The CDR3 spans 14 residues. Germline V gene sequence: CDR1 LGHDT, CDR2 YNNKEL (reference sequence). The DNA of the CDR3 is TGTGCCAGCAGCCGAGACAGGGGGGACACTGAAGCTTTCTTT. It translates to CASSRDRGDTEAFF.

This sequence joins TRBV11-3 and TRBJ1-5; a weak D match, TRBD1 (5 bases). Germline loops: CDR1 SGHNT, CDR2 YENEEA. The germline V and J ends were trimmed by 1 base and 5 bases, with 15 bases remaining between them. The CDR3 runs to 16 residues. CDR3 amino acids: CASSLGRGLLDQPQHF. CDR3 bases: TGTGCCAGCAGCTTAGGGCGGGGGTTGCTCGATCAGCCCCAGCATTTT.

The gene calls are TRBV18 and TRBJ1-2; 7 bases are a match to TRBD1. CDR1 and CDR2 from the germline V gene are KGHSH and LQKENI. This CDR3 is built from 14 residues. With 3 bases clipped from V and 8 bases from J, the junction kept 9 bases outside the gene matches. Written as DNA, the CDR3 is TGTGCCAGCTCACCTTTGACAGGGTCGGAGGGCTACACCTTC. The encoded protein is CASSPLTGSEGYTF.

The genes are TRBV14 and TRBJ2-1; TRBD2 aligns across 7 bases. The J segment lost 4 bases and the V segment lost 0 bases, leaving 9 bases of the junction unmatched. The germline V gene encodes CDR1 SGHDN and CDR2 FVKESK. The CDR3 is made up of 17 amino acids. This CDR3 is CASSQDLFSGAYNEQFF. CDR3 nucleotides: TGTGCCAGCAGCCAAGATCTTTTCAGCGGGGCTTACAATGAGCAGTTCTTC.

The gene calls are TRBV5-6 and TRBJ2-2; the match to TRBD1 covers 7 bases. With 2 bases clipped from V and 6 bases from J, the junction kept 7 bases outside the gene matches. The CDR3 sequence is 15 residues long. CDR1 SGHDT and CDR2 YYEEEE come from the germline V gene. This chain's CDR3 is CASSFPGGPAGELFF. The CDR3 nucleotides are TGTGCCAGCAGCTTTCCAGGGGGTCCGGCCGGGGAGCTGTTTTTT. The full variable domain, completed using reference TRBV5-6 and TRBJ2-2, is DAGVTQSPTHLIKTRGQQVTLRCSPKSGHDTVSWYQQALGQGPQFIFQYYEEEERQRGNFPDRFSGHQFPNYSSELNVNALLLGDSALYLCASSFPGGPAGELFFGEGSRLTVL.

This rearrangement joins TRBV6-2 or TRBV6-3 to TRBJ2-7; the D gene is possibly TRBD2 (6 bases). Trimming removed 5 bases at V and 7 bases at J, with 15 bases between. Germline V CDR1 and CDR2: MNHEY, SVGEGT. This CDR3 is 13 amino acids long. The CDR3 coding sequence is TGTGCCAGCAGTCTCAGGGACTTGGGGGAGCAGTACTTC. Amino acid sequence: CASSLRDLGEQYF.

Here the CDR3 DNA reads TGTGCCAGCAGTTTATTTTATTGGGTAGGGGGAGGGAGCGGGGACAATGAGCAGTTCTTC. As protein: CASSLFYWVGGGSGDNEQFF. The chain has TRBV27 and TRBJ2-1, with D possibly TRBD2 on 7 matching bases. The CDR3 length is 20 residues. The V gene's germline CDR1 is MNHEY and CDR2 SMNVEV (reference sequence). The V end was cut by 1 base, the J end by 5 bases, with 27 bases between.

This clone was detected only once. The rearrangement joins TRBV7-8 to TRBJ2-1; D is perhaps TRBD2 (5 bases). The CDR3 loop spans 14 amino acids. V shed 4 bases and J shed 1 base, with 8 bases lying between them. The V gene's germline CDR1 is SGHVS and CDR2 FQNEAQ. CDR3 loop: CASSSDLSYNEQFF. CDR3 sequence (DNA): TGTGCCAGCAGCTCGGACTTGTCCTACAATGAGCAGTTCTTC.

The chain has TRBV3-1 (or the pseudogene TRBV3-2) and TRBJ2-5, with TRBD1 as a possible D gene (6 bases). V lost 1 base to trimming and J lost 7 bases, with 22 bases between them. The CDR3 is 17 residues long. Germline V gives CDR1 LGHDT, CDR2 YNNKEL (reference sequence). CDR3 nucleotides: TGTGCCAGCAGCCAAGGAATGTCTGGGGGCCCCCCGGGGACCCAGTACTTC. This codes for CASSQGMSGGPPGTQYF.

This chain connects TRBV10-2 to TRBJ2-7; possibly TRBD1 for D (6 bases). Germline V lookup: CDR1 WSHSY, CDR2 SAAADI. This CDR3 comprises 12 residues. Trimming left V 7 bases short and J 7 bases short, with 14 bases between. In nucleotides, the CDR3 is TGCGCCAGCACCCCCTCCCAGGGGGAGCAGTACTTC. Its protein is CASTPSQGEQYF.

The chain employs TRBV2 and TRBJ2-1, with D possibly matching TRBD1 (7 bases). The CDR3 spans 18 residues. Looked up from germline, CDR1 is SNHLY and CDR2 is FYNNEI. Trimming cost V 8 bases and J 4 bases, with 27 bases left between them. CDR3 bases: TGTGCCAGCCCTTCTCTCGCGGGCCGATCAGGGGGGTACAATGAGCAGTTCTTC. This gives the protein CASPSLAGRSGGYNEQFF.

This chain connects TRBV2 to TRBJ1-1; D unclear. Trimming stripped 2 bases from V and 4 bases from J, with 11 bases between. In germline, CDR1 is SNHLY, CDR2 FYNNEI. This CDR3 region has 14 residues. CDR3 region: CASSELSGVTEAFF. The DNA for the CDR3 is TGTGCCAGCAGTGAACTCTCCGGGGTCACTGAAGCTTTCTTT.

Here the CDR3 reads CASSYLLSNEKLFF. CDR3 sequence (DNA): TGTGCCAGCAGCTACCTATTATCGAATGAAAAACTGTTTTTT. The rearrangement links TRBV3-1 (or the pseudogene TRBV3-2) to TRBJ1-4; D is undetermined. There are 14 residues in the CDR3. Trimming took off 5 bases at V and 5 bases at J, with 12 bases between the two ends. The germline CDR1 and CDR2 sequences are LGHDT and YNNKEL (reference sequence).

This clone was observed once. The J gene is TRBJ2-4, the V gene TRBV5-4, with D perhaps matching TRBD2 (5 bases). Germline V gives CDR1 SGHNT, CDR2 YYREEE (reference sequence). The CDR3 spans 15 residues. V lost 1 base, J lost 1 base, and 9 bases lay in between. CDR3 sequence (DNA): TGTGCCAGCAGCTTGAGCCGCGGGGCCAAAAACATTCAGTACTTC. It yields the protein CASSLSRGAKNIQYF.

The CDR3 DNA follows: TGTGCCAGCAGACCCGGGACAGTACAAGAGACCCAGTACTTC. Its protein product is CASRPGTVQETQYF. This chain connects TRBV5-5 to TRBJ2-5, with 7 bases identical to TRBD1. The V and J ends lost 5 bases and 2 bases, in that order; junction bases with no gene match: 6. The CDR3 loop spans 14 amino acids. Germline V gene sequence: CDR1 SGHKS, CDR2 YYEKEE (reference sequence).

The V and J genes are TRBV7-9 and TRBJ1-1; weak D call: TRBD1 (6 bases). The CDR3 covers 15 residues. Germline-derived CDR1 and CDR2 are SEHNR and FQNEAQ (reference sequence). Trimming took off 0 bases at V and 1 base at J, with 9 bases between the two ends. CDR3 residues: CASSLATGTNTEAFF. As DNA, the CDR3 is TGTGCCAGCAGCTTAGCCACAGGGACGAACACTGAAGCTTTCTTT.

The chain recombines TRBV19 with TRBJ2-1; D remains unclear. The V end was cut by 3 bases, the J end by 8 bases, with 11 bases between. CDR1 and CDR2 from the germline V gene are LNHDA and SQIVND (reference sequence). CDR3 length: 13 amino acids. The CDR3 DNA reads as TGTGCCAGTAGTATTCTCGTTCGGGATGAGCAGTTCTTC. Amino acids: CASSILVRDEQFF.

The J gene is TRBJ2-7, the V gene TRBV11-3, with D possibly matching TRBD2 (6 bases). The CDR3 sequence is 13 residues long. V was pared by 4 bases and J by 7 bases, with 14 bases between. Germline-derived CDR1 and CDR2 are SGHNT and YENEEA. CDR3 sequence: CASSSTGVGEQYF. CDR3 in DNA: TGTGCCAGCAGCTCGACGGGGGTAGGGGAGCAGTACTTC.